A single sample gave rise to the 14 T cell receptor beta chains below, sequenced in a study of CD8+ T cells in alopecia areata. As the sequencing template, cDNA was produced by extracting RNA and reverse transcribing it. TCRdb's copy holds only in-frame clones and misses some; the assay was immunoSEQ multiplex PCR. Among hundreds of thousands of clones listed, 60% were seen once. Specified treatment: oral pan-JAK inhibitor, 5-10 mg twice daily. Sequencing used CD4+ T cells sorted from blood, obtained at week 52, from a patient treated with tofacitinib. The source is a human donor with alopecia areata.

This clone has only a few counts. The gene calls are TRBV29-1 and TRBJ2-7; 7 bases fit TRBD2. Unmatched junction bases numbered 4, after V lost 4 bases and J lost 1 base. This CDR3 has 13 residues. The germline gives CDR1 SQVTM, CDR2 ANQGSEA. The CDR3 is CSVASGGSYEQYF. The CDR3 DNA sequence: TGCAGCGTTGCTAGCGGTGGTTCCTACGAGCAGTACTTC.

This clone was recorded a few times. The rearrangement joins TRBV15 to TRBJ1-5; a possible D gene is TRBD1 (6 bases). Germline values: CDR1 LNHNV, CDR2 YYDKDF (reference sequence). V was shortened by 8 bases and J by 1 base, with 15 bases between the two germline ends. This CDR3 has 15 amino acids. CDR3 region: CATAPFTGSNQPQHF. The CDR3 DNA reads TGTGCCACCGCCCCGTTCACAGGGAGCAATCAGCCCCAGCATTTT.

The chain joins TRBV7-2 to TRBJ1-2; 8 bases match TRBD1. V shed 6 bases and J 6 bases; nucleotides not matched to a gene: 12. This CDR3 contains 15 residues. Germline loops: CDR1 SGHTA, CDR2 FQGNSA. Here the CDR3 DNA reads TGTGCCAGCAGTCTCATGGGACAGGCGCTTGATGGCTACACCTTC. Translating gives CASSLMGQALDGYTF.

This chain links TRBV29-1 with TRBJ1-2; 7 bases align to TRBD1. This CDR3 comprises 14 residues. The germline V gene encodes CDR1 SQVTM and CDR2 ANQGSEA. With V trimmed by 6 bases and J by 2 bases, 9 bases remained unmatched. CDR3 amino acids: CSVGGQGDNYGYTF. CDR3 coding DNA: TGCAGCGTCGGGGGGCAGGGGGACAACTATGGCTACACCTTC.

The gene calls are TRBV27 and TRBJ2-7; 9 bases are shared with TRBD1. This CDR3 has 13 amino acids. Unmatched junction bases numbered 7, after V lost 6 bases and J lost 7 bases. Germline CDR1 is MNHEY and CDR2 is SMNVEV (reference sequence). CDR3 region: CASSRTGVGEQYF. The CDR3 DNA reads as TGTGCCAGCAGCAGGACAGGGGTGGGAGAGCAGTACTTC.

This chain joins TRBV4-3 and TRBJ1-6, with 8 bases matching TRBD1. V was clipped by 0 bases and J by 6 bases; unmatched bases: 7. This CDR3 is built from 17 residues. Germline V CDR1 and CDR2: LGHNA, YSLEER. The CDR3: CASSQERQGRINSPLHF. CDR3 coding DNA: TGCGCCAGCAGCCAAGAAAGACAGGGGAGGATTAATTCACCCCTCCACTTT.

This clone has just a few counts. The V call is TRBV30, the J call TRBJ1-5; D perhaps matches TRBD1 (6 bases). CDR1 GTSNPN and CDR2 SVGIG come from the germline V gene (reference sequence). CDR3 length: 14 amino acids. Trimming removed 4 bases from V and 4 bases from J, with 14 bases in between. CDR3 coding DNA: TGTGCCTGGAATCCGCAGGGGAATAATCAGCCCCAGCATTTT. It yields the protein CAWNPQGNNQPQHF.

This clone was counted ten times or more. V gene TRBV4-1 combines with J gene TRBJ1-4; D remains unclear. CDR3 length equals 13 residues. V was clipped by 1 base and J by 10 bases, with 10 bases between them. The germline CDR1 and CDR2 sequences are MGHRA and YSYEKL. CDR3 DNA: TGCGCCAGCAGCCAAGGGGAGGTGGGAAAACTGTTTTTT. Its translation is CASSQGEVGKLFF.

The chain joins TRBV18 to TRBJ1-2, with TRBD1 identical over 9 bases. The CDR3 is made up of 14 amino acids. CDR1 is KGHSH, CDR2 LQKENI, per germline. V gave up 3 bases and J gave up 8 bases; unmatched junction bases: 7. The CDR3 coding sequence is TGTGCCAGCTCACCCCAGGGGACAGGGAACGGCTACACCTTC. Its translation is CASSPQGTGNGYTF.

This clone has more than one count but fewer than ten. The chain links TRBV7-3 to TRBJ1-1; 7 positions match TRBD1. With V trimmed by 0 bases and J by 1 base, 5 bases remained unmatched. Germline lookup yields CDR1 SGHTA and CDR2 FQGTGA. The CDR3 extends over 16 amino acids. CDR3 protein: CASSLTGWDRNTEAFF. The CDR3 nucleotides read TGTGCCAGCAGCTTAACGGGCTGGGACAGGAACACTGAAGCTTTCTTT.

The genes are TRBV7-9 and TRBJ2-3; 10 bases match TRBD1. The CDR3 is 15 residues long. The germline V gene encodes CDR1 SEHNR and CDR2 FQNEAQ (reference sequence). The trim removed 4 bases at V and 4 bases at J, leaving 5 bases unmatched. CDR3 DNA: TGTGCCAGCAGCTCAGGGACAGGGGTGGCAGATACGCAGTATTTT. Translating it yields CASSSGTGVADTQYF. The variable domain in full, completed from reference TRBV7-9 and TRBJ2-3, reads DTGVSQNPRHKITKRGQNVTFRCDPISEHNRLYWYRQTLGQGPEFLTYFQNEAQLEKSRLLSDRFSAERPKGSFSTLEIQRTEQGDSAMYLCASSSGTGVADTQYFGPGTRLTVL.

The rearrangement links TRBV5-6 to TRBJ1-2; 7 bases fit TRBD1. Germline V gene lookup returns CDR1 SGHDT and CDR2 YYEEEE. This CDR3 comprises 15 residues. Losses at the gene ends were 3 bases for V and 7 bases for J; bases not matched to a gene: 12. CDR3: CASSWDRTSIRGYTF. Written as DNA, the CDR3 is TGTGCCAGCAGCTGGGACAGAACGTCAATTCGTGGCTACACCTTC.

The CDR3: CASSEGQGFVSPLHF. The CDR3 coding sequence is TGTGCCAGCAGTGAAGGGCAGGGATTCGTCTCACCCCTCCACTTT. The chain is built from TRBV2 and TRBJ1-6; the D gene is possibly TRBD1 (5 bases). The germline V gene has CDR1 SNHLY and CDR2 FYNNEI. The CDR3 runs 15 residues. The V and J ends lost 1 base and 10 bases respectively, with 14 bases between them.

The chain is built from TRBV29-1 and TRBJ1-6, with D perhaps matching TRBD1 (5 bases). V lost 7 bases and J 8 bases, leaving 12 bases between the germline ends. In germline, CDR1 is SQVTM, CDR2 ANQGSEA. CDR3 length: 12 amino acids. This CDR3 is CSARDGDSPLHF. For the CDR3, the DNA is TGCAGCGCAAGGGACGGCGATTCACCCCTCCACTTT.